The 18 T cell receptor beta chains reported below all come from one sample, sequenced in a study of blood T cells in healthy people across ages. Alongside a J-beta primer mix, a sample-barcoded 5' primer served in a second PCR lasting roughly 7 to 11 cycles. Each CDR3 protein is one row after TCRdb ran MiXCR on the 5' RACE reads. The table has about 1,800,000 distinct CDR3 sequences, 28% seen once. Sequenced material: blood. The receptors were sampled from a woman in her twenties or thirties in good health.

This clonotype appeared many times. The chain carries TRBV29-1 and TRBJ2-7, with 8 nucleotides matching TRBD1. Germline CDR1 SQVTM, CDR2 ANQGSEA. The CDR3 runs to 14 residues. With V trimmed by 3 bases and J by 1 base, 5 bases remained unmatched. In nucleotides, the CDR3 is TGCAGCGTTGACCCGACAGGGGATTCCTACGAGCAGTACTTC. Its protein product is CSVDPTGDSYEQYF.

The CDR3 nucleotides read TGCAGTGCTCCCGGACAGGGAGGGAGTGTGACTGAAGCTTTCTTT. It is translated as CSAPGQGGSVTEAFF. The genes are TRBV20-1 and TRBJ1-1; 8 nucleotides agree with TRBD1. J lost 5 bases, V lost 5 bases, and 13 bases had no gene match. The CDR3 is 15 residues long. The germline V gene has CDR1 DFQATT and CDR2 SNEGSKA (reference sequence).

Concerning this clonotype itself: A much larger clone lies a single base off, so this may be a read error. This rearrangement joins TRBV29-1 to TRBJ2-5, with 12 bases matching TRBD1. With 5 bases clipped from V and 4 bases from J, the junction kept 5 bases outside the gene matches. Germline V gene data show CDR1 as SQVTM and CDR2 as ANQGSEA. This CDR3 is 14 amino acids long. In DNA form, the CDR3 reads TGCAGCGTTCTCGGGACAGGGGGCAGAGAGACCCAGTACTTC. Its translation is CSVLGTGGRETQYF. The full variable domain, its missing parts supplied by reference TRBV29-1 and TRBJ2-5, is SAVISQKPSRDICQRGTSLTIQCQVDSQVTMMFWYRQQPGQSLTLIATANQGSEATYESGFVIDKFPISRPNLTFSTLTVSNMSPEDSSIYLCSVLGTGGRETQYFGPGTRLLVL.

This clonotype was detected many times. V usage is TRBV7-2 and J usage is TRBJ2-1, with D possibly being TRBD2 (6 bases). The CDR3 consists of 16 residues. V shed 1 base and J shed 6 bases, with 16 bases lying between them. Per germline, CDR1 SGHTA and CDR2 FQGNSA. The CDR3 nucleotides read TGTGCCAGCAGCTTAGGTATGGCGGGAAGCGGCAATGAGCAGTTCTTC. It is translated as CASSLGMAGSGNEQFF. Full variable domain (remainder filled in from reference TRBV7-2 and TRBJ2-1): GAGVSQSPSNKVTEKGKDVELRCDPISGHTALYWYRQSLGQGLEFLIYFQGNSAPDKSGLPSDRFSAERTGGSVSTLTIQRTQQEDSAVYLCASSLGMAGSGNEQFFGPGTRLTVL.

This clonotype was counted between two and nine times. This chain uses TRBV6-6 with TRBJ2-7; 7 positions agree with TRBD2. The germline CDR1 and CDR2 sequences are MNHNY and SVGAGI (reference sequence). The CDR3 runs 15 residues. Unmatched junction bases numbered 8, after V lost 6 bases and J lost 0 bases. CDR3 nucleotides: TGTGCCAGCAGGTTTACTAGCGCCGGCTCCTACGAGCAGTACTTC. It yields the protein CASRFTSAGSYEQYF.

This clonotype showed up just a few times. This chain uses TRBV28 with TRBJ2-5; 8 bases fit TRBD1. The CDR3 extends over 14 amino acids. The V gene end was trimmed by 7 bases and the J gene end by 1 base; junction bases not matched to a gene: 5. Germline-derived CDR1 and CDR2 are MDHEN and SYDVKM. The CDR3: CASTLGQAQETQYF. DNA for the CDR3: TGTGCCAGCACCCTGGGACAGGCCCAAGAGACCCAGTACTTC.

Regarding this clonotype: One junction end disagrees with the germline gene, perhaps due to a read error. The rearrangement uses TRBV7-9 and TRBJ1-1; D is perhaps TRBD1 (5 bases). Per germline, CDR1 SEHNR and CDR2 FQNEAQ (reference sequence). This CDR3 has 13 amino acids. CDR3 amino acids: CASWGGENAEAFF. The CDR3 DNA sequence: TGTGCCAGCTGGGGGGGAGAGAACGCTGAAGCTTTCTTT.

Comments on this clonotype: An end of the junction does not agree with germline; a read error may underlie this. The chain couples TRBV5-1 to TRBJ1-2; 11 bases line up with TRBD1. The CDR3 has 15 residues. Germline assignment: CDR1 SGHRS and CDR2 YFSETQ. CDR3: CASSPGDRGNYDYTF. The CDR3, as DNA: TGCGCCAGCAGCCCCGGGGACAGGGGGAACTATGACTACACCTTC.

This clonotype was seen a few times. V and J are TRBV5-1 and TRBJ1-1; D perhaps matches TRBD1 (5 bases). The CDR3 covers 14 residues. Germline V lookup: CDR1 SGHRS, CDR2 YFSETQ. The ends were cut back, 7 bases at V and 1 base at J, with 14 bases in the middle. The CDR3 reads CASSPGPRNTEAFF. Here the CDR3 DNA reads TGCGCCAGCTCCCCGGGACCGAGGAACACTGAAGCTTTCTTT.

This clonotype has only a few counts. This sequence joins TRBV7-9 and TRBJ2-5; 9 nucleotides agree with TRBD1. There are 13 residues in the CDR3. Germline V gene data show CDR1 as SEHNR and CDR2 as FQNEAQ (reference sequence). With 4 bases clipped from V and 5 bases from J, the junction kept 2 bases outside the gene matches. The CDR3 reads CASSWDRVETQYF. The CDR3 DNA follows: TGTGCCAGCAGCTGGGACAGGGTTGAGACCCAGTACTTC. Looking up the rest from reference TRBV7-9 and TRBJ2-5 gives the full variable domain: DTGVSQNPRHKITKRGQNVTFRCDPISEHNRLYWYRQTLGQGPEFLTYFQNEAQLEKSRLLSDRFSAERPKGSFSTLEIQRTEQGDSAMYLCASSWDRVETQYFGPGTRLLVL.

This clonotype was recorded a few times. This rearrangement joins TRBV5-1 to TRBJ2-3; 15 bases map to TRBD2. The CDR3 consists of 15 residues. CDR1 and CDR2 (germline): SGHRS, YFSETQ. With V trimmed by 5 bases and J by 3 bases, 1 base remained unmatched. CDR3 in DNA: TGCGCCAGCAGGGGGACTAGCGGGGGGACAGATACGCAGTATTTT. It encodes CASRGTSGGTDTQYF.

This sequence joins TRBV12-3 or TRBV12-4 and TRBJ2-7; D may match TRBD1 or TRBD2 (5 bases each). The length of the CDR3 is 16 residues. The germline V and J ends were trimmed by 3 bases and 3 bases, with 18 bases remaining between them. CDR3 sequence: CASSFRAPTDYYEQYF. DNA for the CDR3: TGTGCCAGCAGTTTTAGGGCCCCGACAGACTACTACGAGCAGTACTTC.

This clonotype was seen more than once but under ten times. The rearrangement uses TRBV12-3 or TRBV12-4 and TRBJ2-5, with D possibly TRBD1 on 6 matching bases. V was cut by 6 bases and J by 1 base, with 18 bases left in between. The CDR3 has 16 residues. The CDR3 spells CASRQAEGHTQETQYF. The CDR3 nucleotides read TGTGCCAGCAGACAGGCTGAGGGACATACCCAAGAGACCCAGTACTTC.

There are a few counts of this clonotype. The V gene is TRBV20-1, the J gene TRBJ2-1; D may be TRBD1 (5 bases). Trimming removed 0 bases at V and 7 bases at J, with 10 bases between. The CDR3 covers 13 residues. CDR1 is DFQATT and CDR2 is SNEGSKA in the germline V gene (reference sequence). CDR3: CSAREGVMNEQFF. DNA of the CDR3: TGCAGTGCTAGAGAAGGGGTGATGAATGAGCAGTTCTTC.

This clonotype was seen many times. The chain carries TRBV28 and TRBJ2-7; D is uncertain. The germline V and J ends were trimmed by 4 bases and 3 bases, with 13 bases remaining between them. Germline V CDR1 and CDR2: MDHEN, SYDVKM. The CDR3 length is 14 residues. In nucleotides, the CDR3 is TGTGCCAGCAGTTCCCCCAGTTCCCTCTACGAGCAGTACTTC. Translated, it gives CASSSPSSLYEQYF.

This chain links TRBV27 with TRBJ2-3; 8 bases match TRBD1. CDR3 length: 15 residues. Per the germline V gene, CDR1 is MNHEY and CDR2 is SMNVEV (reference sequence). The V and J ends lost 4 bases and 4 bases, in that order; junction bases with no gene match: 7. The CDR3 coding sequence is TGTGCCAGCAGTTCCGCGTACAGGGGGGCAGATACGCAGTATTTT. Its translation is CASSSAYRGADTQYF.

This sequence joins TRBV11-2 and TRBJ2-7, with TRBD1 as a possible D gene (6 bases). The germline gives CDR1 SGHAT, CDR2 FQNNGV. The CDR3 has 16 amino acids. V was shortened by 1 base and J by 0 bases, with 13 bases between the two germline ends. CDR3 DNA: TGTGCCAGCAGCTTAGCTGCGGACAGACTCTCCTACGAGCAGTACTTC. The encoded protein is CASSLAADRLSYEQYF.

This clonotype was found many times. V usage is TRBV4-1 and J usage is TRBJ1-2; possibly TRBD1 for D (6 bases). Germline lookup yields CDR1 MGHRA and CDR2 YSYEKL. V was shortened by 1 base and J by 3 bases, with 9 bases between the two germline ends. This CDR3 contains 14 residues. The CDR3 sequence is CASSQGRQDYGYTF. Here the CDR3 DNA reads TGCGCCAGCAGCCAAGGCCGACAGGACTATGGCTACACCTTC.